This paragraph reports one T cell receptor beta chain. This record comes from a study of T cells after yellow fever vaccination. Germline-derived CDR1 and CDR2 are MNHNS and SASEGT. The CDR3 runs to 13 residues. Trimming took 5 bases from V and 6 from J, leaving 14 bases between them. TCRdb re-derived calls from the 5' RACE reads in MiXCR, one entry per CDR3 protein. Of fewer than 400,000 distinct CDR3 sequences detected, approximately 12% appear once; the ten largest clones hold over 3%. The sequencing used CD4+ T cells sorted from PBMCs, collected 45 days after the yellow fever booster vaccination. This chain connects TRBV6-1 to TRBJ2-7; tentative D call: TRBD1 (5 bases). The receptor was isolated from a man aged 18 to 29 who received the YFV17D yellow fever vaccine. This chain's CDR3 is CASSLTVPSEQYV. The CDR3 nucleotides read TGTGCCAGCAGTTTGACAGTCCCAAGCGAGCAGTACGTC.